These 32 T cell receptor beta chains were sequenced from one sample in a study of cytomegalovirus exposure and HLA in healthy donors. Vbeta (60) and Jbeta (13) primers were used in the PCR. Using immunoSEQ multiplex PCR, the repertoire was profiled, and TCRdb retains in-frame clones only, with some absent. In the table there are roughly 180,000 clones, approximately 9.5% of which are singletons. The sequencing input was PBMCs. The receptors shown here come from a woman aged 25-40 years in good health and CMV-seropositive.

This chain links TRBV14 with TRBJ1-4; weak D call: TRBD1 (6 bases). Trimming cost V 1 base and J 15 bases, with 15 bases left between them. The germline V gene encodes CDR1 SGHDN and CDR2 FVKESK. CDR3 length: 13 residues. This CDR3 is CASSQVLGRQVFF. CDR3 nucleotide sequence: TGTGCCAGCAGCCAAGTGTTAGGTCGACAGGTGTTTTTT. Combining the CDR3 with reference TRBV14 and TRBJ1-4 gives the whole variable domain EAGVTQFPSHSVIEKGQTVTLRCDPISGHDNLYWYRRVMGKEIKFLLHFVKESKQDESGMPNNRFLAERTGGTYSTLKVQPAELEDSGVYFCASSQVLGRQVFFGSGTQLSVL.

The CDR3 region has the DNA TGTGCCAGCAGCGTAAGGACAGGGGAAAACACTGAAGCTTTCTTT. It codes for CASSVRTGENTEAFF. V gene TRBV9 combines with J gene TRBJ1-1; 9 positions agree with TRBD1. This CDR3 comprises 15 residues. Per germline, CDR1 SGDLS and CDR2 YYNGEE. The trim removed 1 base at V and 2 bases at J, leaving 3 bases unmatched. Full variable domain (missing parts from reference TRBV9 and TRBJ1-1): DSGVTQTPKHLITATGQRVTLRCSPRSGDLSVYWYQQSLDQGLQFLIQYYNGEERAKGNILERFSAQQFPDLHSELNLSSLELGDSALYFCASSVRTGENTEAFFGQGTRLTVV.

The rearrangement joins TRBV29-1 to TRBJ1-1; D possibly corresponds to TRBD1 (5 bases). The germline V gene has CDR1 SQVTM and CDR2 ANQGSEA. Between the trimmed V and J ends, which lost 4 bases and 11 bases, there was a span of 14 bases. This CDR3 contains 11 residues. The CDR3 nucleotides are TGCAGCGTTGGGGGGGGACTCGGGGCTTTCTTT. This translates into CSVGGGLGAFF.

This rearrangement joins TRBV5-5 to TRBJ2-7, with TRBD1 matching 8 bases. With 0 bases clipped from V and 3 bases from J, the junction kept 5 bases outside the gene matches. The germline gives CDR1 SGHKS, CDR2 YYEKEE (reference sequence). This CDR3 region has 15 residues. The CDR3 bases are TGTGCCAGCAGCTTGGGTGGACAGGGTAACTACGAGCAGTACTTC. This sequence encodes CASSLGGQGNYEQYF.

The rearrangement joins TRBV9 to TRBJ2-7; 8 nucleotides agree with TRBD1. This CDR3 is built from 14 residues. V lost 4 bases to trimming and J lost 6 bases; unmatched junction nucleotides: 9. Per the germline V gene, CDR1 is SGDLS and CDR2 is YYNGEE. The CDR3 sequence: CASSLGQGLFEQYF. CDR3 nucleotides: TGTGCCAGCAGCTTAGGACAGGGTTTATTCGAGCAGTACTTC.

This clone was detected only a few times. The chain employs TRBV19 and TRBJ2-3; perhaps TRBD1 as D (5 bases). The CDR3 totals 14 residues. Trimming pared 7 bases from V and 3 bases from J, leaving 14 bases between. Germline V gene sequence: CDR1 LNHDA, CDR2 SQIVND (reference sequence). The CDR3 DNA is TGTGCCAGTACCCAGGGAAAAATAACAGATACGCAGTATTTT. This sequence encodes CASTQGKITDTQYF.

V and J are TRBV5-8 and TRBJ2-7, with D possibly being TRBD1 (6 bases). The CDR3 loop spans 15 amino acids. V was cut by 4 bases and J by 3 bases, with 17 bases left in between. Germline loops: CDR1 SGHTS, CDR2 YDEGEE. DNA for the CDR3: TGTGCCAGCAGCCAATACTTGGGGGCTGTCTACGAGCAGTACTTC. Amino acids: CASSQYLGAVYEQYF.

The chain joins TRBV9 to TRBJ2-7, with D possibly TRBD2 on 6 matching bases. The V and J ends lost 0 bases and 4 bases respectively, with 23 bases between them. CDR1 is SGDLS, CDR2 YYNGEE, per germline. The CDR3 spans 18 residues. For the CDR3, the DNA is TGTGCCAGCAGCGTAGCAACAGAGACTCGGGGACTCCCATACGAGCAGTACTTC. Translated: CASSVATETRGLPYEQYF.

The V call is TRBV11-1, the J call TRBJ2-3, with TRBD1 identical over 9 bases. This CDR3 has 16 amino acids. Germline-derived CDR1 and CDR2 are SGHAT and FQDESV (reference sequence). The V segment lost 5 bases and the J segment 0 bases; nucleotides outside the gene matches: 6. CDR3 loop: CASSLGQGPSTDTQYF. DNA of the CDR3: TGTGCCAGCAGCCTCGGACAGGGGCCCAGCACAGATACGCAGTATTTT.

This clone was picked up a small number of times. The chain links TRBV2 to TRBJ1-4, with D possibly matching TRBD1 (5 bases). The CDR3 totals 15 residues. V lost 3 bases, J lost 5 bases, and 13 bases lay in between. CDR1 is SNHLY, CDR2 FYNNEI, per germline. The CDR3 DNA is TGTGCCAGCAGTGAGGGGGGGGTAACCAATGAAAAACTGTTTTTT. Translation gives CASSEGGVTNEKLFF.

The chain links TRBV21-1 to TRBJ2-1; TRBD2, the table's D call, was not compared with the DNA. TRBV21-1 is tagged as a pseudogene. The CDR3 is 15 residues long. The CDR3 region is CASSNVAGGYNEQFF. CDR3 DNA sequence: TGTGCCAGCAGCAATGTAGCGGGGGGGTACAATGAGCAGTTCTTC.

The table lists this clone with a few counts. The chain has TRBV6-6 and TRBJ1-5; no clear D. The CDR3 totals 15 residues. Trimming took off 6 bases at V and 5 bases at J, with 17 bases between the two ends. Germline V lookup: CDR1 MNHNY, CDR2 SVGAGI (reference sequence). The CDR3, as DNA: TGTGCCAGCAGCCCTCTCAGTTATCAGGATCAGCCCCAGCATTTT. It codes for CASSPLSYQDQPQHF.

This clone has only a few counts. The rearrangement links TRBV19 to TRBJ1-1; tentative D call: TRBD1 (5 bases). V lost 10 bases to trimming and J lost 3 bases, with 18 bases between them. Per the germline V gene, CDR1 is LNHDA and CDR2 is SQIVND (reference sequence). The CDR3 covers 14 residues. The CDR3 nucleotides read TGTGCCACCCTGGGGGGGACGGTGGACACTGAAGCTTTCTTT. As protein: CATLGGTVDTEAFF.

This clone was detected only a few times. The CDR3 sequence is CASSSAQGSQPQHF. As DNA, the CDR3 is TGTGCCAGCAGCTCAGCACAGGGGAGTCAGCCCCAGCATTTT. The chain joins TRBV11-2 to TRBJ1-5, with TRBD1 identical over 7 bases. CDR1 and CDR2 from the germline V gene are SGHAT and FQNNGV. This CDR3 spans 14 amino acids. Trimming removed 4 bases from V and 6 bases from J; junction bases left unmatched: 6.

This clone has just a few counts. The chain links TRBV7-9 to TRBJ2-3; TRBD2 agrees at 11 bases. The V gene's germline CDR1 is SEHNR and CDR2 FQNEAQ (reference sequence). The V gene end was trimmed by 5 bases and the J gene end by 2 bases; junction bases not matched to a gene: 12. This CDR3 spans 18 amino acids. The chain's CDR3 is CASSPQIAGGQHTDTQYF. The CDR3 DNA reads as TGTGCCAGCAGCCCCCAAATAGCGGGAGGGCAACACACAGATACGCAGTATTTT.

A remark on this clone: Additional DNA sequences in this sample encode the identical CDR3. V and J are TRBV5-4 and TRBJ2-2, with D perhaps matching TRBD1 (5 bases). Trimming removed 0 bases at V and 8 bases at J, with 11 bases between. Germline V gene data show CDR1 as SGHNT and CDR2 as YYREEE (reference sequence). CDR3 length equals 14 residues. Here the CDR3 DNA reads TGTGCCAGCAGCTTGGACAGGTTCGCGGGGGAGCTGTTTTTT. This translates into CASSLDRFAGELFF.

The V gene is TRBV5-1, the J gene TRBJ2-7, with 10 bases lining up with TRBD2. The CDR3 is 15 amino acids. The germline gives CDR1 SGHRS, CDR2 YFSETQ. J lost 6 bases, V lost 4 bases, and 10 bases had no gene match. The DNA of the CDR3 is TGCGCCAGCAGCCAGAGGACTAGCGGAGCCCCCGAGCAGTACTTC. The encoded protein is CASSQRTSGAPEQYF.

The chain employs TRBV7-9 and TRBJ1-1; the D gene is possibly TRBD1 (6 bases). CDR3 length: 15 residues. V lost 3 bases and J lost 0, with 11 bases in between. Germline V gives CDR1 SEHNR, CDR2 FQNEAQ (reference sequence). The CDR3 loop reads CASSFWTDLNTEAFF. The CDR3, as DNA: TGTGCCAGCAGCTTCTGGACAGATCTGAACACTGAAGCTTTCTTT. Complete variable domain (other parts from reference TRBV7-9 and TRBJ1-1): DTGVSQNPRHKITKRGQNVTFRCDPISEHNRLYWYRQTLGQGPEFLTYFQNEAQLEKSRLLSDRFSAERPKGSFSTLEIQRTEQGDSAMYLCASSFWTDLNTEAFFGQGTRLTVV.

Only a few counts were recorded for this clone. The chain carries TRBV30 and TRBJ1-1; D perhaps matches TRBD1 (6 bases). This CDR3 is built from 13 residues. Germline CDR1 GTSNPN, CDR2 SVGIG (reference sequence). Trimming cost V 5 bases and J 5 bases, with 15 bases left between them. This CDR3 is CAWQRLQGTEAFF. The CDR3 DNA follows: TGTGCCTGGCAACGGCTTCAGGGGACTGAAGCTTTCTTT.

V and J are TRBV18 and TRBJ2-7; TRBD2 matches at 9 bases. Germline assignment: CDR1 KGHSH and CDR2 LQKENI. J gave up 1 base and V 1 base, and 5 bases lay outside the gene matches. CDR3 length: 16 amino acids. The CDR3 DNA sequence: TGTGCCAGCTCACCACTCTCGGCGGGAGGGTCCTACGAGCAGTACTTC. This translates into CASSPLSAGGSYEQYF.

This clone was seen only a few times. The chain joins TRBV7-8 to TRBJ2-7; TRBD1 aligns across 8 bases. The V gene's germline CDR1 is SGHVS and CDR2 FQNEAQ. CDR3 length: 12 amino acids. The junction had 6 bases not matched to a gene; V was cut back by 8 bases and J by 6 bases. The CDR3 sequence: CASQGTGGEQYF. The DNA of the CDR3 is TGTGCCAGCCAGGGAACAGGGGGCGAGCAGTACTTC.

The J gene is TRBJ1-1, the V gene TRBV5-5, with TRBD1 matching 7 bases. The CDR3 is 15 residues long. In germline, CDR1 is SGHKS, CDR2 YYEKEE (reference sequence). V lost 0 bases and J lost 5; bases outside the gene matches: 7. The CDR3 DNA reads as TGTGCCAGCAGCTTGGCCGCGAGGGGGCAAACTGAAGCTTTCTTT. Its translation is CASSLAARGQTEAFF.

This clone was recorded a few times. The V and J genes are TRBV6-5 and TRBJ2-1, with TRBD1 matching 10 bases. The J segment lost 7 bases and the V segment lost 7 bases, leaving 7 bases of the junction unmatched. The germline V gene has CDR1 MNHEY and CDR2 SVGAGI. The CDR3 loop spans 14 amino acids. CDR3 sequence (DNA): TGTGCCAGCAACCGGGACAGGGGAGTGAATGAGCAGTTCTTC. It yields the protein CASNRDRGVNEQFF.

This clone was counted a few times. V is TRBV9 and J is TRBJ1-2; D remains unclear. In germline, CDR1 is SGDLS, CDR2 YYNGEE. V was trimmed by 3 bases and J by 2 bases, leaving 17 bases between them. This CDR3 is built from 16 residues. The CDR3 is CASSGRGEGLNYGYTF. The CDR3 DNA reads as TGTGCCAGCAGCGGTCGGGGAGAAGGCCTAAACTATGGCTACACCTTC.

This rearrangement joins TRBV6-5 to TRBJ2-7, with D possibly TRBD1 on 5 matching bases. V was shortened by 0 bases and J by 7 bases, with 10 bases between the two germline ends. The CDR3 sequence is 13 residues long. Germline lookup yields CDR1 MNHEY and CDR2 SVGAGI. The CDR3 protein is CASSYSKDREQYF. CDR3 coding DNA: TGTGCCAGCAGTTACTCGAAAGACAGAGAGCAGTACTTC.

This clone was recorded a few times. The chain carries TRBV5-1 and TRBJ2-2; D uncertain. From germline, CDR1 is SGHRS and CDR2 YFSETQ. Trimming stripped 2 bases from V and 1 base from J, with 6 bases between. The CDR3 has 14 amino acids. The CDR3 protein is CASSFSGNTGELFF. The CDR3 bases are TGCGCCAGCAGCTTCTCCGGGAACACCGGGGAGCTGTTTTTT.

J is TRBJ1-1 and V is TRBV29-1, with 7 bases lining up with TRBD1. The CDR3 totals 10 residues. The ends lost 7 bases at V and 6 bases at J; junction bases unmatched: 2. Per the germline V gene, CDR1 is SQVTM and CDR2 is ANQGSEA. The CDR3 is CSAGTAEAFF. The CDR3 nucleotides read TGCAGCGCAGGGACAGCTGAAGCTTTCTTT.

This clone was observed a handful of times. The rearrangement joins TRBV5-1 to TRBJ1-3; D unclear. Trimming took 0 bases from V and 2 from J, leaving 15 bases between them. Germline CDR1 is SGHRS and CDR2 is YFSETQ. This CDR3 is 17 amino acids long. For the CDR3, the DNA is TGCGCCAGCAGCTTGGGTGGCGCGGGCCGCACTGGAAACACCATATATTTT. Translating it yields CASSLGGAGRTGNTIYF.

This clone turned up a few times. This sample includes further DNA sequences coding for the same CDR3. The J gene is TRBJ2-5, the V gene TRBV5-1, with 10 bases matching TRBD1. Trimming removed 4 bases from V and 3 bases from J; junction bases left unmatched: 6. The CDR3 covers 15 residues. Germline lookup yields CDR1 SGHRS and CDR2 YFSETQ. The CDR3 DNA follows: TGCGCCAGCAGCCTGACTGGGACAGGGGAAGAGACCCAGTACTTC. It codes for CASSLTGTGEETQYF.

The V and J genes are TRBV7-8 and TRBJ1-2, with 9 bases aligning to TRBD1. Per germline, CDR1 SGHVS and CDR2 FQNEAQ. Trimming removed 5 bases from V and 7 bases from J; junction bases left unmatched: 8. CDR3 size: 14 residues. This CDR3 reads CASSRGQGPRGYTF. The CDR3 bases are TGTGCCAGCAGCCGAGGACAGGGGCCGCGTGGCTACACCTTC.

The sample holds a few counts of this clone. In nucleotides, the CDR3 is TGTGCCACGAGCAAGGCGGGGGGACAGGGGCACACTGAAGCTTTCTTT. As protein: CATSKAGGQGHTEAFF. V gene TRBV10-3 combines with J gene TRBJ1-1, with 10 bases identical to TRBD1. The germline CDR1 and CDR2 sequences are ENHRY and SYGVKD. This CDR3 is 16 amino acids long. The junction had 14 bases not matched to a gene; V was cut back by 10 bases and J by 3 bases.

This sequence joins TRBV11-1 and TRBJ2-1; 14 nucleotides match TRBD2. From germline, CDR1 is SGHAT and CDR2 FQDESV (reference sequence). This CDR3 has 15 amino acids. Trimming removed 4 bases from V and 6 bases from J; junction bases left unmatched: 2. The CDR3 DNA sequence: TGTGCCAGCAGCTGGGGGACTAGCGGGAGCAATGAGCAGTTCTTC. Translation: CASSWGTSGSNEQFF.